The clone carrying this T cell receptor beta chain was recorded a few times. Its target is unknown. Additional DNA sequences in this sample encode the identical CDR3. The data are from a study of cytomegalovirus exposure and HLA in healthy donors. 60 Vbeta and 13 Jbeta primers were used in PCR. Using immunoSEQ multiplex PCR, the repertoire was profiled, and TCRdb retains in-frame clones only, with some absent. Among 150,000 to 200,000 clones listed, 65% to 85% were seen once. Study results and limitations: Reports described diagnosis of cytomegalovirus status by the classifier as highly specific and sensitive.

With 4 bases clipped from V and 2 bases from J, the junction kept 9 bases outside the gene matches. There are 17 residues in the CDR3. CDR1 is KGHSH, CDR2 LQKENI, per germline. Nominally healthy donors provided the samples, though records likely missed some immune exposures. V is TRBV18 and J is TRBJ1-4, with TRBD1 matching over 8 bases. Material for sequencing was PBMCs. The receptor's source is a woman in her fifties or sixties in good health and CMV-seropositive. The CDR3 sequence is CASSLDRGPATNEKLFF. CDR3 nucleotide sequence: TGTGCCAGCTCACTTGACAGGGGCCCCGCCACTAATGAAAAACTGTTTTTT.